In its sample, the clone carrying this TCR beta chain was seen many times. Its antigen is still unknown. Documented time point: patch test 1, 2 weeks after DPC sensitization. Documented treatment: therapeutic diphenylcyclopropenone sensitization with weekly scalp DPC. TCRdb called the RACE reads again in MiXCR, with one record for every CDR3 protein. The sample holds around 300,000 distinct CDR3 sequences, roughly 6.9% seen once. Germline V lookup: CDR1 SGHRS, CDR2 YFSETQ. The CDR3 spans 14 residues. V was shortened by 4 bases and J by 5 bases, with 14 bases between the two germline ends. This sample was taken from a study of human T cells and chemical hapten exposure. General study points: Expanded TCRs created a significantly greater count of big CDR3 similarity clusters than controls did.

This chain joins TRBV5-1 and TRBJ2-3; no clear D. The clonotype originates from a woman between 18 and 29 years old with alopecia areata. Some clones in this sample may be carry-over from other donors' samples. The sample was whole blood, taken in connection with sensitization to the hapten diphenylcyclopropenone (DPC). This chain's CDR3 is CASSGTTLVDTQYF. The CDR3 nucleotides are TGCGCCAGCAGCGGAACAACACTCGTAGATACGCAGTATTTT.